This T cell receptor beta chain appears in the sequencing data of a study of blood T cell repertoires in COVID-19. As handled by the study authors: Amplification from reference gene primers served as the basis for estimated nucleated cell counts. Assay: immunoSEQ multiplex PCR; the TCRdb copy retains only in-frame clones and omits some. V, J and clone size were drawn from that table, and D and trimming were deduced from the DNA. The sample lists around 180,000 clones, about 87% occurring once. The junction had 6 bases not matched to a gene; V was cut back by 7 bases and J by 4 bases. CDR1 and CDR2 from the germline V gene are LNHDA and SQIVND (reference sequence). This CDR3 comprises 14 residues.

Sequenced sample: peripheral blood. This chain links TRBV19 with TRBJ2-3; TRBD2 agrees at 9 bases. This receptor was identified in a young woman with acute or convalescent COVID-19. CDR3 coding DNA: TGTGCCAGTAATGCGGGAGGGGGCCCAGATACGCAGTATTTT. The encoded protein is CASNAGGGPDTQYF. The full variable domain, rest sourced from reference TRBV19 and TRBJ2-3, is DGGITQSPKYLFRKEGQNVTLSCEQNLNHDAMYWYRQDPGQGLRLIYYSQIVNDFQKGDIAEGYSVSREKKESFPLTVTSAQKNPTAFYLCASNAGGGPDTQYFGPGTRLTVL.